This T cell receptor (beta chain) originates from a study of human T cells and chemical hapten exposure. CDR1 is LGHDT, CDR2 YNNKEL, per germline (reference sequence). This CDR3 spans 14 amino acids. Between the trimmed V and J ends, which lost 4 bases and 6 bases, there was a span of 10 bases. TCRdb re-called the RACE reads with MiXCR, one entry per CDR3 protein. Here the sample spans 250,000 or so distinct CDR3 sequences, roughly 7.7% being singletons. Time point indicated: pre-sensitization, week 0. Treatment meaning: therapeutic diphenylcyclopropenone sensitization with weekly scalp DPC. V gene TRBV3-1 combines with J gene TRBJ1-6, with D perhaps TRBD1 (5 bases). The receptor was derived from a man younger than 35 with alopecia areata. Some clones in this sample may be carry-over from other donors' samples. The source material was whole blood, sampled in connection with sensitization to the hapten diphenylcyclopropenone (DPC). CDR3 nucleotides: TGTGCCAGCAGCCCGTCGACAGTTAATTCACCCCTCCACTTT. This translates into CASSPSTVNSPLHF.